Listed below are T cell receptor beta chains from one sample, sequenced in a study of neurological immune-mediated disorders. TCRdb re-derived calls from the 5' RACE reads in MiXCR, one entry per CDR3 protein. The data hold approximately 89,000 distinct CDR3 sequences, with around 4.5% observed a single time. Sequencing was done on a sample of PBMCs. These receptors were taken from a woman aged 60-70 years with multiple sclerosis. The CDR3 runs from the conserved cysteine through the conserved F or W. The D gene is left open where the match is weak. The size field reads once, few or many counts, or a class when the clone is expanded.

CASRYRWSSYNSPLHF,TGTGCCAGCAGATACCGATGGTCCTCCTATAATTCACCCCTTCACTTT,TRBJ1-6,.,once,TRBV3-1
CASSLPPGTASNSYEQYF,TGCGCCAGCAGCTTGCCCCCAGGGACAGCCAGCAACTCCTACGAGCAGTACTTC,TRBJ2-7,TRBD1,many,TRBV5-1
CSAEGQGWSGELFF,TGCAGTGCAGAAGGACAGGGTTGGTCCGGGGAGCTGTTTTTT,TRBJ2-2,TRBD1,many,TRBV20-1
CSASGQILYGYTF,TGCAGTGCTAGTGGTCAGATCCTATATGGCTACACCTTC,TRBJ1-2,.,many,TRBV20-1
CSARLAGTWLADLEQYF,TGCAGTGCTAGACTAGCTGGGACCTGGCTAGCGGATCTCGAGCAGTACTTC,TRBJ2-7,TRBD2,many,TRBV20-1
CASSIYGRNTEAFF,TGCGCCAGCAGCATCTACGGGCGGAACACTGAAGCTTTCTTT,TRBJ1-1,.,many,TRBV5-1
CSVSSQETQYF,TGCAGCGTTTCCAGCCAAGAGACCCAGTACTTC,TRBJ2-5,.,many,TRBV29-1
CASSLNGQGSTEAFF,TGTGCCAGCAGTTTAAACGGACAGGGGAGCACTGAAGCTTTCTTT,TRBJ1-1,TRBD1,many,TRBV27
CASSAATGELFF,TGTGCCAGCAGCGCTGCCACCGGGGAGCTGTTTTTT,TRBJ2-2,.,many,TRBV7-2
CASSTDMSYEQYF,TGCGCCAGCAGCACGGACATGTCCTACGAGCAGTACTTC,TRBJ2-7,.,many,TRBV5-1
CSARPSDTQYF,TGCAGTGCTCGCCCCTCAGATACGCAGTATTTT,TRBJ2-3,.,many,TRBV20-1
CASSLYQGPNEQYF,TGTGCCAGCAGCTTATATCAGGGGCCGAACGAGCAGTACTTC,TRBJ2-7,.,many,TRBV7-8
CASSPSGDTQYF,TGCGCCAGCAGCCCATCGGGGGATACGCAGTATTTT,TRBJ2-3,.,many,TRBV5-1
CASSSGRPFTDTQYF,TGCGCCAGCAGCTCCGGAAGGCCCTTCACAGATACGCAGTATTTT,TRBJ2-3,.,many,TRBV5-1
CSARDRGLWDGYTF,TGCAGTGCTAGGGACAGGGGGCTCTGGGATGGCTACACCTTC,TRBJ1-2,TRBD1,many,TRBV20-1
CASSFQGDTYNEQFF,TGCGCCAGCAGCTTTCAGGGTGATACCTACAATGAGCAGTTCTTC,TRBJ2-1,.,many,TRBV5-1
CATSRGQETGDQETQYF,TGTGCCACCAGCAGAGGTCAGGAGACAGGGGATCAAGAGACCCAGTACTTC,TRBJ2-5,TRBD1,many,TRBV15
CASSPLSGSEQYF,TGCGCCAGCAGTCCTTTAAGTGGCTCCGAGCAGTACTTC,TRBJ2-7,.,many,TRBV5-1
CASSQDPPGGGMKETQYF,TGCGCCAGCAGCCAAGACCCCCCGGGCGGGGGGATGAAAGAGACCCAGTACTTC,TRBJ2-5,TRBD2,many,TRBV4-1
CASSDDGGADTQYF,TGTGCCAGCAGTGACGACGGCGGCGCAGATACGCAGTATTTT,TRBJ2-3,.,many,TRBV6-4
CASSYRTSGGTEQFF,TGTGCCAGCAGCTACCGGACTAGCGGGGGCACTGAGCAGTTCTTC,TRBJ2-1,TRBD2,many,TRBV7-7
CASSSTGTLMGAEAFF,TGTGCCAGCAGCTCTACCGGGACCCTAATGGGCGCTGAAGCTTTCTTT,TRBJ1-1,.,many,TRBV7-2
CASSAEWTSGGAGAYEQYF,TGTGCCAGCAGCGCCGAGTGGACTAGCGGGGGGGCCGGAGCCTACGAGCAGTACTTC,TRBJ2-7,TRBD2,many,TRBV2